Shown below are 22 T cell receptor beta chains from a single sample sequenced in a study of blood T cell repertoires in COVID-19. TCRdb keeps only in-frame clones here, not all; method: immunoSEQ multiplex PCR. The table shows hundreds of thousands of clones, with about four fifths occurring only once. Sequenced sample: PBMCs or T cells enriched from blood (not recorded which). All receptors come from a man aged 40-49 years who had been exposed to COVID-19.

The V and J genes are TRBV2 and TRBJ2-7; TRBD2 agrees at 9 bases. J was trimmed by 5 bases and V by 3 bases; bases with no gene match: 5. Germline CDR1 reads SNHLY; CDR2 reads FYNNEI. The CDR3 has 14 amino acids. This CDR3 is CASSEGREGNEQYF. In nucleotides, the CDR3 is TGTGCCAGCAGTGAGGGGCGGGAGGGGAACGAGCAGTACTTC. Full variable domain (missing parts from reference TRBV2 and TRBJ2-7): EPEVTQTPSHQVTQMGQEVILRCVPISNHLYFYWYRQILGQKVEFLVSFYNNEISEKSEIFDDQFSVERPDGSNFTLKIRSTKLEDSAMYFCASSEGREGNEQYFGPGTRLTVT.

This chain joins TRBV5-1 and TRBJ2-1; tentative D call: TRBD1 (6 bases). Trimming left V 4 bases short and J 10 bases short, with 12 bases between. Germline CDR1 is SGHRS and CDR2 is YFSETQ. The CDR3 contains 12 residues. This CDR3 reads CASSVQGLEQFF. CDR3 in DNA: TGCGCCAGCAGCGTCCAGGGGTTGGAGCAGTTCTTC. Full variable domain (remainder filled in from reference TRBV5-1 and TRBJ2-1): KAGVTQTPRYLIKTRGQQVTLSCSPISGHRSVSWYQQTPGQGLQFLFEYFSETQRNKGNFPGRFSGRQFSNSRSEMNVSTLELGDSALYLCASSVQGLEQFFGPGTRLTVL.

In regard to this clone: The sample contains more than one DNA sequence encoding this CDR3. The chain uses TRBV7-9 and TRBJ2-2, with TRBD2 matching over 12 bases. V shed 3 bases, J shed 8 bases, and the junction held 1 base outside the gene matches. Germline V gene sequence: CDR1 SEHNR, CDR2 FQNEAQ (reference sequence). The CDR3 has 14 amino acids. The CDR3 DNA is TGTGCCAGCAGCTTCGGACTAGCGGGAGGGGAGCTGTTTTTT. This sequence encodes CASSFGLAGGELFF.

In this sample, this clone turned up many times. V is TRBV30 and J is TRBJ1-5, with D unresolved. Germline CDR1 reads GTSNPN; CDR2 reads SVGIG (reference sequence). Trimming removed 4 bases from V and 7 bases from J, with 14 bases in between. The CDR3 has 13 residues. The chain's CDR3 is CAWTAGNGQPQHF. CDR3 nucleotides: TGTGCCTGGACGGCAGGTAATGGCCAGCCCCAGCATTTT.

The CDR3 region is CASSSSTGNRQETQYF. CDR3 bases: TGCGCCAGCAGCTCATCGACAGGGAATCGGCAAGAGACCCAGTACTTC. The J gene is TRBJ2-5, the V gene TRBV5-1, with TRBD1 identical over 7 bases. This CDR3 spans 16 amino acids. Germline CDR1 SGHRS, CDR2 YFSETQ. The ends lost 3 bases at V and 2 bases at J; junction bases unmatched: 10.

This clone was seen more than once but under ten times. This chain joins TRBV19 and TRBJ1-5, with D unclear. V was cut by 0 bases and J by 5 bases, with 17 bases left in between. This CDR3 has 17 residues. Germline V lookup: CDR1 LNHDA, CDR2 SQIVND (reference sequence). The CDR3 DNA sequence: TGTGCCAGTAGTATAGACTCAATTGGGCAGCCGTATCAGCCCCAGCATTTT. Encoded protein: CASSIDSIGQPYQPQHF.

The chain uses TRBV7-9 and TRBJ2-1; TRBD2 agrees at 13 bases. CDR1 and CDR2 from the germline V gene are SEHNR and FQNEAQ (reference sequence). The CDR3 totals 18 residues. With V trimmed by 1 base and J by 8 bases, 11 bases remained unmatched. CDR3 nucleotides: TGTGCCAGCAGCTTAGGTTCCCAAGGACTAGCGGGGGCCGATGAGCAGTTCTTC. This gives the protein CASSLGSQGLAGADEQFF.

The V call is TRBV7-9, the J call TRBJ2-7; 10 bases are a match to TRBD2. V shed 4 bases, J shed 0 bases, and the junction held 3 bases outside the gene matches. CDR1 SEHNR and CDR2 FQNEAQ come from the germline V gene (reference sequence). This CDR3 is built from 15 residues. CDR3 in DNA: TGTGCCAGCAGCTGGGGACTAGCGAGCTCCTACGAGCAGTACTTC. It codes for CASSWGLASSYEQYF.

The chain recombines TRBV14 with TRBJ1-5, with a weak D call TRBD1 (5 bases). Germline V gene lookup returns CDR1 SGHDN and CDR2 FVKESK. V was pared by 4 bases and J by 3 bases, with 22 bases between. The CDR3 loop spans 18 amino acids. CDR3 sequence reads: CASSRSRVGRNFNQPQHF. The CDR3, as DNA: TGTGCCAGCAGCCGGTCCAGGGTCGGGAGGAATTTCAATCAGCCCCAGCATTTT.

The chain employs TRBV4-1 and TRBJ2-3; no firm D call. Germline CDR1 MGHRA, CDR2 YSYEKL. Trimming took 1 base from V and 0 from J, leaving 2 bases between them. The CDR3 spans 13 residues. The CDR3 protein is CASSQASTDTQYF. CDR3 DNA: TGCGCCAGCAGCCAAGCTAGCACAGATACGCAGTATTTT.

The chain combines TRBV30 with TRBJ1-5; a possible D gene is TRBD1 (6 bases). V was shortened by 5 bases and J by 7 bases, with 12 bases between the two germline ends. The CDR3 totals 12 residues. Germline V gene data show CDR1 as GTSNPN and CDR2 as SVGIG (reference sequence). CDR3: CAWGRGGQPQHF. In DNA, the CDR3 is TGTGCCTGGGGCCGCGGGGGCCAGCCCCAGCATTTT.

This chain connects TRBV27 to TRBJ2-2; 10 bases match TRBD2. The length of the CDR3 is 15 residues. Germline V gene data show CDR1 as MNHEY and CDR2 as SMNVEV (reference sequence). V shed 3 bases and J 7 bases; nucleotides not matched to a gene: 5. The CDR3 nucleotides read TGTGCCAGCAGTTTTAGCGGGAGGCTCGGCGGGGAGCTGTTTTTT. This encodes CASSFSGRLGGELFF.

This clone appeared once. The genes are TRBV12-5 and TRBJ2-7, with 7 bases identical to TRBD1. Germline V gene data show CDR1 as LGHNT and CDR2 as FRNRAP. J gave up 2 bases and V 1 base, and 8 bases lay outside the gene matches. The CDR3 loop spans 16 amino acids. CDR3 sequence: CASGLDWTGAPYEQYF. The CDR3 nucleotides read TGTGCTAGTGGTTTGGATTGGACAGGCGCACCCTACGAGCAGTACTTC.

Points on this clone: The sample carries other DNA sequences with the same CDR3. The rearrangement links TRBV12-3 or TRBV12-4 to TRBJ2-1; a weak D match, TRBD2 (5 bases). The CDR3 is 13 residues long. Trimming pared 8 bases from V and 0 bases from J, leaving 8 bases between. As DNA, the CDR3 is TGTGCCAGCGGGAGCAGCTCCTACAATGAGCAGTTCTTC. Translating it yields CASGSSSYNEQFF.

V is TRBV18 and J is TRBJ1-5; D remains unclear. The germline V and J ends were trimmed by 8 bases and 6 bases, with 14 bases remaining between them. The length of the CDR3 is 13 residues. CDR1 is KGHSH and CDR2 is LQKENI in the germline V gene. In DNA form, the CDR3 reads TGTGCCAGCACAATCACCATCTTTCAGCCCCAGCATTTT. Translation: CASTITIFQPQHF. Filled out from reference TRBV18 and TRBJ1-5, the complete variable domain reads NAGVMQNPRHLVRRRGQEARLRCSPMKGHSHVYWYRQLPEEGLKFMVYLQKENIIDESGMPKERFSAEFPKEGPSILRIQQVVRGDSAAYFCASTITIFQPQHFGDGTRLSIL.

Comment on this clone: Germline is not matched at one junction end, which may reflect a read error. V is TRBV24-1 and J is TRBJ1-2; a possible D gene is TRBD1 (5 bases). This CDR3 has 14 amino acids. Germline V CDR1 and CDR2: KGHDR, SFDVKD. CDR3: CATKGGGSNDGYTF. CDR3 sequence (DNA): TGTGCCACCAAAGGCGGGGGGTCTAACGATGGCTACACCTTC.

This clone was observed a few times. This chain uses TRBV6-1 with TRBJ1-4; perhaps TRBD1 as D (6 bases). V lost 2 bases and J lost 8, with 12 bases in between. The length of the CDR3 is 14 residues. Germline assignment: CDR1 MNHNS and CDR2 SASEGT. The CDR3 here is CASSETGMFEKLFF. The DNA of the CDR3 is TGTGCCAGCAGTGAAACAGGGATGTTCGAAAAACTGTTTTTT.

The rearrangement links TRBV7-8 to TRBJ2-1; 10 positions match TRBD2. Trimming took 7 bases from V and 5 from J; bases not matched to a gene: 8. The CDR3 loop spans 15 amino acids. Germline lookup yields CDR1 SGHVS and CDR2 FQNEAQ. CDR3 DNA: TGTGCCAGCACCCGTAGGGGACTAGCGAACAATGAGCAGTTCTTC. Translated: CASTRRGLANNEQFF.

This clone occurred once. In DNA form, the CDR3 reads TGTGCCAGCAGCTACCTAGGGGGTACAGATACGCAGTATTTT. This gives the protein CASSYLGGTDTQYF. This rearrangement joins TRBV7-3 to TRBJ2-3, with a tentative D call TRBD1 (6 bases). The CDR3 is 14 residues long. Germline CDR1 and CDR2: SGHTA and FQGTGA. The V end lost 4 bases, the J end lost 3 bases, and 11 bases lay between the germline ends.

The chain joins TRBV2 to TRBJ2-2, with 7 bases that match TRBD2. Germline loops: CDR1 SNHLY, CDR2 FYNNEI. V shed 7 bases and J 7 bases; nucleotides not matched to a gene: 15. The CDR3 runs 16 residues. CDR3: CASTSGTTIYYGELFF. The CDR3 DNA follows: TGTGCCAGCACCTCCGGGACTACAATATATTACGGGGAGCTGTTTTTT.

V is TRBV3-1 (or the pseudogene TRBV3-2) and J is TRBJ2-1; perhaps TRBD1 as D (6 bases). V gave up 4 bases and J gave up 7 bases, with 17 bases separating them. Germline lookup yields CDR1 LGHDT and CDR2 YNNKEL (reference sequence). There are 15 residues in the CDR3. The CDR3 nucleotides are TGTGCCAGCAGCCCAAGTTGGCAGGGGAGAAATGAGCAGTTCTTC. As protein: CASSPSWQGRNEQFF.

The V call is TRBV6-5, the J call TRBJ2-2, with 8 bases lining up with TRBD1. Trimming removed 6 bases from V and 5 bases from J; junction bases left unmatched: 8. Germline CDR1 and CDR2: MNHEY and SVGAGI. CDR3 size: 15 residues. The chain's CDR3 is CASRLGTGGTGELFF. The CDR3 DNA reads TGTGCCAGCAGACTAGGGACAGGCGGGACCGGGGAGCTGTTTTTT.